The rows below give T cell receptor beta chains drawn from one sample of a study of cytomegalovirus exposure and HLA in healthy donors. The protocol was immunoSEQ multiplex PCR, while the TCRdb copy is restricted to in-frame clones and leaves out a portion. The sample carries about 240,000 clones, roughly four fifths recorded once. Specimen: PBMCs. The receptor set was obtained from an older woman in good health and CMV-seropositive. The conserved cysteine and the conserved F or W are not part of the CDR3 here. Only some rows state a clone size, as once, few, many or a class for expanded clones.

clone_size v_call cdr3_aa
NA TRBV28 ASRGSTGFQETQY
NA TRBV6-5 ASRISTGPTEAF
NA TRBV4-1 ASSQDPGTGVSPLH
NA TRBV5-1 ASSYFGQGASTGELF
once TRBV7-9 ASSSPGTGDSYEQY
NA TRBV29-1 SVQPRQALTEAF
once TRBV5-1 ASRPGTLLSLNTEAF
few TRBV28 ASSDWTGVDQPQH
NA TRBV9 ASSCLGQNYEQY
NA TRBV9 ASSASGVAQPQH
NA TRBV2 ASRNRVGQPQH
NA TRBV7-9 SSSSRAYEQY
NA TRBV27 ASSFRGQSTDTQY
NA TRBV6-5 ASSPQGRVTEAF
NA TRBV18 ASSPGTSGYEQY
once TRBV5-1 ASSLEGQGSFNEQF
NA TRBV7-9 SSGSDSTTYEQY
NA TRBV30 AWSRINLQGARDTEAF
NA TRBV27 ASSRTGQIRNQPQH
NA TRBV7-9 SSSLLWGDEQY
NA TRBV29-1 SVDKTSGNEQF
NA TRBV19 ASSFRSEQY
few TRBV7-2 ASSSQAGLSGNTIY
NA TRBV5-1 ASTSGGAGNNEQF
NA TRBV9 ASSVGANDQPQH
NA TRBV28 ASSLTVGASGSNEQF
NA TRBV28 ASSPGTGAYEQY
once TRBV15 ATSRGGPGQGASTDTQY
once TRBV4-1 ASSRTGYTDTQY
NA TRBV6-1 ASSLQLYSNQPQH
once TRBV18 ASSPPEGGRVMDEQF
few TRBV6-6 ASSRGGTLGYT
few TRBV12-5 ASGLSSGLSNQPQH
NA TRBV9 ASSVGEGLAGGYNEQF
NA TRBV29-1 SVQGTSGEHTSTDTQY
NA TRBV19 ASSPQGWGTEAF
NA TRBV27 ASSSGTSAYEQY
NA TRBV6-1 ASSHNAGAQGGYT
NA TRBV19 ARGTRREGTGELF
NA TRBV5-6 ASTRLQGAYTGELF
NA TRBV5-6 ASSLGGGQPQH
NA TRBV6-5 ASRDGRQGFEQY
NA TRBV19 ASSIAGKRRTKSNQPQH
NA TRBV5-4 ASSLTGGNEQF
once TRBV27 ASSWALTGELF
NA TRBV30 AWEPLTGTRTGELF
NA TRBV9 ASTTSGEETQY
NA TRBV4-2 ASSRMTGDTGELF
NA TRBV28 ASSRSGNTIY
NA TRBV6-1 ASSEYSGGRAGELF
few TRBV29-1 SVGGTEAF
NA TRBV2 ASSEGQGLGYT
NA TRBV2 ASSPQGYGYT
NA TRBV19 ASSIRLSGNTIY
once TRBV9 ASTRDSTEGYT
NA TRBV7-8 ASSLDYSNQPQH
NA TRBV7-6 ASSPSTGDSHEQF
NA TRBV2 ASGQTLSNQPQH